These 7 T cell receptor beta chains came from one sample sequenced in a study of cytomegalovirus exposure and HLA in healthy donors. PCR primers comprised 60 Vbeta and 13 Jbeta primers. The table came from immunoSEQ multiplex PCR; TCRdb's copy has only in-frame clones and leaves some out. In the table there are tens of thousands of clones, around 65% of which are singletons. The sample consisted of PBMCs. These receptors were obtained from a man aged 55-75 years in good health and CMV-seropositive.

The rearrangement uses TRBV9 and TRBJ1-4; 7 nucleotides line up with TRBD1. CDR3 length: 17 amino acids. Losses at the gene ends were 3 bases for V and 7 bases for J; bases not matched to a gene: 15. Germline V lookup: CDR1 SGDLS, CDR2 YYNGEE. The DNA of the CDR3 is TGTGCCAGCAGCGAGGGGCGACAGGGCCTCCTTGGTGAAAAACTGTTTTTT. It yields the protein CASSEGRQGLLGEKLFF.

The chain joins TRBV5-1 to TRBJ2-3, with TRBD2 identical over 16 bases. The germline gives CDR1 SGHRS, CDR2 YFSETQ. The CDR3 is 17 residues long. With 4 bases clipped from V and 5 bases from J, the junction kept 7 bases outside the gene matches. The CDR3 bases are TGCGCCAGCAGCCGGGGACTAGCGGGAGGGCCAGGAGATACGCAGTATTTT. Protein product: CASSRGLAGGPGDTQYF.

The chain has TRBV5-1 and TRBJ2-2; TRBD2 matches at 14 bases. The V gene's germline CDR1 is SGHRS and CDR2 YFSETQ. After removal of 9 bases from V and 7 bases from J, the junction contained 11 bases not matched to a gene. There are 16 residues in the CDR3. The CDR3 bases are TGCGCCACCAAGGGACTAGCGGGAGCGGAAATCGGGGAGCTGTTTTTT. Protein product: CATKGLAGAEIGELFF.

V and J are TRBV12-5 and TRBJ1-5; possible D gene TRBD1, 6 bases. CDR3 size: 14 residues. Trimming pared 5 bases from V and 6 bases from J, leaving 14 bases between. Germline V gene data show CDR1 as LGHNT and CDR2 as FRNRAP. The CDR3 spells CASGHTGIIQPQHF. CDR3 in DNA: TGTGCTAGTGGTCATACAGGGATTATTCAGCCCCAGCATTTT.

V and J are TRBV30 and TRBJ2-1, with D perhaps matching TRBD1 (6 bases). Trimming left V 4 bases short and J 4 bases short, with 17 bases between. Looked up from germline, CDR1 is GTSNPN and CDR2 is SVGIG (reference sequence). The CDR3 length is 15 residues. The CDR3 loop is CAWKKQGLGYNEQFF. CDR3 nucleotide sequence: TGTGCCTGGAAGAAACAGGGTCTTGGGTACAATGAGCAGTTCTTC.

The chain combines TRBV7-9 with TRBJ2-3; 8 bases map to TRBD1. With V trimmed by 2 bases and J by 1 base, 5 bases remained unmatched. Germline V gene lookup returns CDR1 SEHNR and CDR2 FQNEAQ (reference sequence). The CDR3 loop spans 16 amino acids. This CDR3 reads CASSLYRGQGTDTQYF. The DNA of the CDR3 is TGTGCCAGCAGCTTATATCGGGGACAGGGCACAGATACGCAGTATTTT. Complete variable domain (other parts from reference TRBV7-9 and TRBJ2-3): DTGVSQNPRHKITKRGQNVTFRCDPISEHNRLYWYRQTLGQGPEFLTYFQNEAQLEKSRLLSDRFSAERPKGSFSTLEIQRTEQGDSAMYLCASSLYRGQGTDTQYFGPGTRLTVL.

V gene TRBV7-2 combines with J gene TRBJ2-1; TRBD2 matches 8 bases. Germline CDR1 is SGHTA and CDR2 is FQGNSA. The CDR3 is made up of 15 amino acids. The V segment lost 5 bases and the J segment 9 bases; nucleotides outside the gene matches: 12. Written as DNA, the CDR3 is TGTGCCAGCAGCACCATGCCCGGGGGGGCCTCTGAGCAGTTCTTC. The encoded protein is CASSTMPGGASEQFF. Looking up the rest from reference TRBV7-2 and TRBJ2-1 gives the full variable domain: GAGVSQSPSNKVTEKGKDVELRCDPISGHTALYWYRQSLGQGLEFLIYFQGNSAPDKSGLPSDRFSAERTGGSVSTLTIQRTQQEDSAVYLCASSTMPGGASEQFFGPGTRLTVL.